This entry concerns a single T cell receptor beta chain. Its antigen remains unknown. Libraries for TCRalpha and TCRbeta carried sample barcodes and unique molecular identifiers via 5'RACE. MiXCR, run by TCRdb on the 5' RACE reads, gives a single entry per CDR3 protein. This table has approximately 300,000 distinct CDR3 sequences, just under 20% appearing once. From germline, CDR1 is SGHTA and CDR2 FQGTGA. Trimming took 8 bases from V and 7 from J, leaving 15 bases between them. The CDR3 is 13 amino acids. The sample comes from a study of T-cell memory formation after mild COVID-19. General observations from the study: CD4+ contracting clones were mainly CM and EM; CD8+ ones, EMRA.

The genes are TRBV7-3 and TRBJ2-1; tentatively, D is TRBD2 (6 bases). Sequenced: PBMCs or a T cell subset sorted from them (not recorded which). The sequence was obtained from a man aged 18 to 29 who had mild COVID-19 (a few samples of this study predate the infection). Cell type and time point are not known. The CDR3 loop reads CASGDSMVNEQFF. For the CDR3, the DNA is TGTGCCAGCGGGGACTCTATGGTAAATGAGCAGTTCTTC.